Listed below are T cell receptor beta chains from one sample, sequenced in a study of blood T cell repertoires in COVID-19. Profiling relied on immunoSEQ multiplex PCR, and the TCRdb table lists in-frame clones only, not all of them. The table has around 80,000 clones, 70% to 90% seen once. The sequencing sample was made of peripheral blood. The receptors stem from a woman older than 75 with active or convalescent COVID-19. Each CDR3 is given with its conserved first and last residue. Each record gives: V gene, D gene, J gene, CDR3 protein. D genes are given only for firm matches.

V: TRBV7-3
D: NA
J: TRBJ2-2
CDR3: CASSLGGSTGELFF

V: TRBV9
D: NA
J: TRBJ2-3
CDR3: CASSVGSFTDTQYF

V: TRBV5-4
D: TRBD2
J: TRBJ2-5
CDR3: CASAIAGGYQETQYF

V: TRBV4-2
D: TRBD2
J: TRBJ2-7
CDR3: CASSQVQSGGSYEQYF

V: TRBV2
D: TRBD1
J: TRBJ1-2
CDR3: CASSYGTVYGYTF

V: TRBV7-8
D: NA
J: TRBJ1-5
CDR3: CASSLGRANQPQHF

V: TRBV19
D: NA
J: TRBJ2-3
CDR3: CASSSGDVSTDTQYF

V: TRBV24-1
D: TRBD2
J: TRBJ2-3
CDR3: CATGGRAEDTQYF

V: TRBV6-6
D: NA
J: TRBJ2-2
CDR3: CASSYLAGTGELFF

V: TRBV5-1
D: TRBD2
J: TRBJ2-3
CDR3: CASSNPTREGGTLTDTQYF

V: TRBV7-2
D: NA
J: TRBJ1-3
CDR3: CASSFYGQGTGNTIYF

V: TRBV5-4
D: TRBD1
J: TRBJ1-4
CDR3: CASSHNRGLNEKLFF

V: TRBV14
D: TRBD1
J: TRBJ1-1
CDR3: CASSQQTGTTEAFF

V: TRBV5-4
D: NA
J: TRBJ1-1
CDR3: CASSFQGHTEAFF

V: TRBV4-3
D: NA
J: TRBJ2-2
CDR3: CASSQGSRVTGELFF

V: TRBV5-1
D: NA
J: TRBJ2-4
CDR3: CASSPARVTAKNIQYF

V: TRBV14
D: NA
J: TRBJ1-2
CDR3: CASSPPGQRFGYTF

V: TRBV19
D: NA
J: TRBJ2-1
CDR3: CASMHPYSSYNEQFF

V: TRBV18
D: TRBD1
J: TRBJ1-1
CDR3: CASSPEGATEAFF

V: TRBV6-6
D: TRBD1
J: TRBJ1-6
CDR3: CASRGQGVGNSPLHF

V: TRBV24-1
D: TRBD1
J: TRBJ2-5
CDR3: CATSETGPLGKETQYF

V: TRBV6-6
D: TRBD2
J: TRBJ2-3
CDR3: CASSFASGSHTQYF